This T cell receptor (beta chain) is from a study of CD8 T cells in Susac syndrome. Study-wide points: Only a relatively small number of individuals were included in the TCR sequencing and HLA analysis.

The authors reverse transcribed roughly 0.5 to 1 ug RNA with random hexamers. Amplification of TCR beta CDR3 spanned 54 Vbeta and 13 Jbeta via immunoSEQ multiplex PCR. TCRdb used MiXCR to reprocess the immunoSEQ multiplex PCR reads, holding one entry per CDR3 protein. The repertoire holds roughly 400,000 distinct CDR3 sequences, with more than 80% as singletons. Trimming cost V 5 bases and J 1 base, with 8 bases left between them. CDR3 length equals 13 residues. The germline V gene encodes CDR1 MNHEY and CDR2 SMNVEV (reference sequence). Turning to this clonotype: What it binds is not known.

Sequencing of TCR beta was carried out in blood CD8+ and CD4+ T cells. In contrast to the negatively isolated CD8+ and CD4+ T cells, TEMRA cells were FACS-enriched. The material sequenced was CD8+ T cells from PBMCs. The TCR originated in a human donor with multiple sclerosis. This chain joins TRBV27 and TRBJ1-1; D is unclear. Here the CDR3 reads CASSPQWNTEAFF. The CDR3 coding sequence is TGTGCCAGCAGTCCACAGTGGAACACTGAAGCTTTCTTT.